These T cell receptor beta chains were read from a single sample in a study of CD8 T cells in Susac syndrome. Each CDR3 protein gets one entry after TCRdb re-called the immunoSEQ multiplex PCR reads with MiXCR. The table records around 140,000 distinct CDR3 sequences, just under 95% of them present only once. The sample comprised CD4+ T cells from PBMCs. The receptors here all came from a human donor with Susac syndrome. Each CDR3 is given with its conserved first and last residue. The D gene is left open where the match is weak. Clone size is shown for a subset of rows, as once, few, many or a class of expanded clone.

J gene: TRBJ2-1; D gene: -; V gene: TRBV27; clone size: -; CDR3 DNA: TGTGCCAGCAGTTTAGTCCGGGGCTCCTACAATGAGCAGTTCTTC; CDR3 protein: CASSLVRGSYNEQFF
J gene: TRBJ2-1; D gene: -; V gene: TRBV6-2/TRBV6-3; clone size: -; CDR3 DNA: TGTGCCAGCAGTACAGGGATCCATGAGCAGTTCTTC; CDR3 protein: CASSTGIHEQFF
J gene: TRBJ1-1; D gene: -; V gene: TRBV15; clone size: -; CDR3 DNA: TGTGCCACCAGCAGAGAAACTTCGAACACTGAAGCTTTCTTT; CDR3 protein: CATSRETSNTEAFF
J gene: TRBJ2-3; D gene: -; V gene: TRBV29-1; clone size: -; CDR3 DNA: TGCAGCGCTCGACGGACAATCACAGATACGCAGTATTTT; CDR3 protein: CSARRTITDTQYF
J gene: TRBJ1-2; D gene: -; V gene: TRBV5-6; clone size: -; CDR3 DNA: TGTGCCAGCAGTTTGGTTGACTCTGGCTACACCTTC; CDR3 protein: CASSLVDSGYTF
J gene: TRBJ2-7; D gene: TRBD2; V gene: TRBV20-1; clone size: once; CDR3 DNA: TGCAGTGAAAAATGGACTAGCGGGTACGAGCAGTACTTC; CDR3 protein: CSEKWTSGYEQYF
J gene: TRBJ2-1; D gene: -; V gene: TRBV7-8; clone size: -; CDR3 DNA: TGTGCCAGCAGCCCCGGGTCGGGGGAAAGCTCCTACAATGAGCAGTTCTTC; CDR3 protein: CASSPGSGESSYNEQFF
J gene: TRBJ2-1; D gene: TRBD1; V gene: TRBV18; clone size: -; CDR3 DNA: TGTGCCAGCTCACGGACAGGCGTCCTCCCTCCGTCCGATGAGCAGTTCTTC; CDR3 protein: CASSRTGVLPPSDEQFF
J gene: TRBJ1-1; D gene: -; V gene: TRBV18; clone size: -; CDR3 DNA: TGTGCCAGCTCACCACCGGGACGGCCTATGAACACTGAAGCTTTCTTT; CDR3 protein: CASSPPGRPMNTEAFF
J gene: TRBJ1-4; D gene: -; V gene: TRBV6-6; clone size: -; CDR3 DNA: TGTGCCAGCAACCTAGACAGCCTTAATGAAAAACTGTTTTTT; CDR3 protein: CASNLDSLNEKLFF
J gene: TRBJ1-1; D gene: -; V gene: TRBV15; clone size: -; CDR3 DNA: TGTGCCACCAGCAGAGATCAGACTGAAGCTTTCTTT; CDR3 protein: CATSRDQTEAFF
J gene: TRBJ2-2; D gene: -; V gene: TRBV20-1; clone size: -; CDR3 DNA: TGCAGTGCCGCCGCATTAGGGGCCGGGGAGCTGTTTTTT; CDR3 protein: CSAAALGAGELFF
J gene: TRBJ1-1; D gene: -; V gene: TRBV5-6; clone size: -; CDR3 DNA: TGTGCCAGCAGACAGACGGCGCCGAACACTGAAGCTTTCTTT; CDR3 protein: CASRQTAPNTEAFF
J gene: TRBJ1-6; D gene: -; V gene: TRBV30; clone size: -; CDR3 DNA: TGTGCCTGGAGTTTCCGAAATTCACCCCTCCACTTT; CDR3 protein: CAWSFRNSPLHF
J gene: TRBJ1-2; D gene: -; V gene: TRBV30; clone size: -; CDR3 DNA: TGTGCCTGGAGTGATGTACGGGGGGATGGCTACACCTTC; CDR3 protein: CAWSDVRGDGYTF
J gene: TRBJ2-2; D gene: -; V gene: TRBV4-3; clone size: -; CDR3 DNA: TGCGCCAGCAGCCAAGCCCTACGGAACACCGGGGAGCTGTTTTTT; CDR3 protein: CASSQALRNTGELFF
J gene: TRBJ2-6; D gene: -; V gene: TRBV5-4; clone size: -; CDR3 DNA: TGTGCCAGCAGCCCCCGCGGAGCGGGCTCTGGGGCCAACGTCCTGACTTTC; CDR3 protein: CASSPRGAGSGANVLTF
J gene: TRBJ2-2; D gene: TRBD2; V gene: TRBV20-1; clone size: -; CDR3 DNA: TGCAGTGCTAGTGGCGGGAGGAGTACCGGGGAGCTGTTTTTT; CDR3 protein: CSASGGRSTGELFF
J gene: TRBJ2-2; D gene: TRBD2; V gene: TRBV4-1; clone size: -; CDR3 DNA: TGCGCCAGCAGCCAGGACCCCGGACTAGCGGTGAACACCGGGGAGCTGTTTTTT; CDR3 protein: CASSQDPGLAVNTGELFF
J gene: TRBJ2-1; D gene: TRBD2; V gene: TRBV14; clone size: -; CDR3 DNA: TGTGCCAGCAGCCAACTCGGACTAGAAAGCCGCAACGTAGAGCAGTTCTTC; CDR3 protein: CASSQLGLESRNVEQFF
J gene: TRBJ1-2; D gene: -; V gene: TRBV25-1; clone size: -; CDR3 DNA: TGTGCCAGCAGCCACCCCAGGCATGGCTACACCTTC; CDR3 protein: CASSHPRHGYTF
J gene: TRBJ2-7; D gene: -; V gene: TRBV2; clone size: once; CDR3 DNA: TGTGCCAGCAGTCGGGACGCCTACGAGCAGTACTTC; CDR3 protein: CASSRDAYEQYF
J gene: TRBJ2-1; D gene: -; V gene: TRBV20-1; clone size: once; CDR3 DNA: TGCAGTGCGTCCGATCGGGGTGAGCAGTTCTTC; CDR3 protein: CSASDRGEQFF
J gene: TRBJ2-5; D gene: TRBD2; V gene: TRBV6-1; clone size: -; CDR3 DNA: TGTGCCAGCAGAGGGACTAGCGGGAGGGCCAACCAAGAGACCCAGTACTTC; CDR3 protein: CASRGTSGRANQETQYF
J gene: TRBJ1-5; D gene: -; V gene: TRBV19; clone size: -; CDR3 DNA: TGTGCCAGTAGTTCGCGCAATCAGCCCCAGCATTTT; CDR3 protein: CASSSRNQPQHF
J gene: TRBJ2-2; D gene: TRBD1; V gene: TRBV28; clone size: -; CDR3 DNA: TGTGCCAGCGGAGGGGACAGGGGGACCGGGGAGCTGTTTTTT; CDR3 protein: CASGGDRGTGELFF
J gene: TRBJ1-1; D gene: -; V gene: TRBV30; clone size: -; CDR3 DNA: TGTGCCTCCCACAGGGAGACGAACACTGAAGCTTTCTTT; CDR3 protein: CASHRETNTEAFF
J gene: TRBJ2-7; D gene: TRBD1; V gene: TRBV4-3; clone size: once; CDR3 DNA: TGCGCCAGCAGCCGGACAGGCACCACCTTCTACGAGCAGTACTTC; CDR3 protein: CASSRTGTTFYEQYF
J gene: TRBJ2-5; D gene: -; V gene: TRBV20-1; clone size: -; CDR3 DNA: TGCAGTGCTAGCAAAGAGGAGACCCAGTACTTC; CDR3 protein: CSASKEETQYF
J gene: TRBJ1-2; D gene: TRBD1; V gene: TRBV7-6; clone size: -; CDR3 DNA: TGTGCCAGCAGCAAACAGGGGGCCTATGGCTACACCTTC; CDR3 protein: CASSKQGAYGYTF
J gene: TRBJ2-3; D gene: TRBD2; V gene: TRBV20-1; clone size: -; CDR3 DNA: TGCAGTGCTAAGACTAGCGGAGGCACAGATACGCAGTATTTT; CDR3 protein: CSAKTSGGTDTQYF
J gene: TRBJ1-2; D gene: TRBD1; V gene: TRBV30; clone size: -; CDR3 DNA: TGTGCCTGGAGTGCGGACAGGGGGCTGGGCTACACCTTC; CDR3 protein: CAWSADRGLGYTF
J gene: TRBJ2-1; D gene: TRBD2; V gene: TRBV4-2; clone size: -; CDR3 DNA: TGTGCCAGCAGCCTACCTAGCGGGGGGTCCTACAATGAGCAGTTCTTC; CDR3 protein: CASSLPSGGSYNEQFF
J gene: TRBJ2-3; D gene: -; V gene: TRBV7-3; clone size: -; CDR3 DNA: TGTGCCAGCAGCCTTTCGCGTGATACGCAGTATTTT; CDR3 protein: CASSLSRDTQYF
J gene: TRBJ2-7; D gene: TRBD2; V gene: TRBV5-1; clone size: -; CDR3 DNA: TGCGCCAGCAGGAAGACCGGGACTAGCGGTGACTACGAGCAGTACTTC; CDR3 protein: CASRKTGTSGDYEQYF
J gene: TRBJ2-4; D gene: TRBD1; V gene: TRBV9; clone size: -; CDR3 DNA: TGTGCCAGCAGCGATGGGACAGGGCTAAACATTCAGTACTTC; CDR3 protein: CASSDGTGLNIQYF
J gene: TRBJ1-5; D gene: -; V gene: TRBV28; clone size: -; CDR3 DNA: TGTGCCAGCAGCCACAGGGTTGGCAATCAGCCCCAGCATTTT; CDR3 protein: CASSHRVGNQPQHF
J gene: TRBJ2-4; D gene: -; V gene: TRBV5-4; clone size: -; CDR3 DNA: TGTGCCAGCAGCTTTCTCTTGACCGGGGCGGCCAAAAACATTCAGTACTTC; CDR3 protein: CASSFLLTGAAKNIQYF
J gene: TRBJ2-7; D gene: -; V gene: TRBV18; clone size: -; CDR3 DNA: TGTGCCAGCTCACCAGCCCGGGACGGCACCTACGAGCAGTACTTC; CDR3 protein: CASSPARDGTYEQYF
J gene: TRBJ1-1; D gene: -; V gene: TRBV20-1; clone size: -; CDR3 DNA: TGCAGTGCGGCGGACAGCTCCACTGAAGCTTTCTTT; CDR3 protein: CSAADSSTEAFF
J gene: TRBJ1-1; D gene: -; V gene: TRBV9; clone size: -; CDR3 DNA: TGTGCCAGCAGCACCTCGGGGGGCCATCTTTCTGAAGCTTTCTTT; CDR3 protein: CASSTSGGHLSEAFF
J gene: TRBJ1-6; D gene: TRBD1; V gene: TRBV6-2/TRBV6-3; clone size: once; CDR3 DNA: TGTGCCAGCAGCTACCTCCGGGACAGGGGTTCACCCCTCCACTTT; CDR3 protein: CASSYLRDRGSPLHF
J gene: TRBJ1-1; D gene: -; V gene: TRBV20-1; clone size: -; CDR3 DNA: TGCAGTGCTCCCGGGATTAATGGAGCTTTCTTT; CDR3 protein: CSAPGINGAFF
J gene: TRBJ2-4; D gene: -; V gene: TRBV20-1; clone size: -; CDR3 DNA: TGCAGTGCTAGCTGGACGGGGAAAAACATTCAGTACTTC; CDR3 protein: CSASWTGKNIQYF
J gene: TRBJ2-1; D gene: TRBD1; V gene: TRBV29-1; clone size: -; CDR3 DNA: TGCAGCGTTGACACCGGGACAGGGAAAAGAGGTGAGCAGTTCTTC; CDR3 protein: CSVDTGTGKRGEQFF
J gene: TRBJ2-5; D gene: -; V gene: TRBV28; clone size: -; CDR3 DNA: TGTGCCAGCAGAAACCTCCTCGGGGGAAATATCCAAGAGACCCAGTACTTC; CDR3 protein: CASRNLLGGNIQETQYF
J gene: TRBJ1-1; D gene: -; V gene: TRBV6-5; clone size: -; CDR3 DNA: TGTGCCAGCAGTTACGGGGGGGGAAGCACTGAAGCTTTCTTT; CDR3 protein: CASSYGGGSTEAFF
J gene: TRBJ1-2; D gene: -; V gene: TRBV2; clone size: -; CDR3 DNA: TGTGCCAGCAGTGAGGGGCCGTACATCTTC; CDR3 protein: CASSEGPYIF
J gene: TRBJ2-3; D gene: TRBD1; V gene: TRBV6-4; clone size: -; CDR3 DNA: TGTGCCAGCAGTTACGGGACAGGGGACACAGATACGCAGTATTTT; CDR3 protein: CASSYGTGDTDTQYF
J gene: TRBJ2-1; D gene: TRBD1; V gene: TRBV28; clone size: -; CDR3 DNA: TGTGCCAGCTGGGGACAGGTTTACGATGAGCAGTTCTTC; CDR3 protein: CASWGQVYDEQFF
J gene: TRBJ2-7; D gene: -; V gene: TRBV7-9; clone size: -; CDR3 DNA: TGTGCCAGCAACTTAGAGGGGGGCCACGAGCAGTACTTC; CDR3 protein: CASNLEGGHEQYF
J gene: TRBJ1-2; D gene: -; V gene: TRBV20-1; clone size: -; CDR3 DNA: TGCAGTGCTAGGGTGTTAAACTATGGCTACACCTTC; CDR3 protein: CSARVLNYGYTF
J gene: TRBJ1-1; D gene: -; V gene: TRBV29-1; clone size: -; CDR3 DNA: TGCAGCGTTGAGATTATCGTTCCAGGGGTTATGAACACTGAAGCTTTCTTT; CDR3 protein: CSVEIIVPGVMNTEAFF
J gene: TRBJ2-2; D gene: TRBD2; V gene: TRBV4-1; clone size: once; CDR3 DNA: TGCGCCAGCAGCCAAAGCGGGGGGGCCACCGGGGAGCTGTTTTTT; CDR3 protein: CASSQSGGATGELFF